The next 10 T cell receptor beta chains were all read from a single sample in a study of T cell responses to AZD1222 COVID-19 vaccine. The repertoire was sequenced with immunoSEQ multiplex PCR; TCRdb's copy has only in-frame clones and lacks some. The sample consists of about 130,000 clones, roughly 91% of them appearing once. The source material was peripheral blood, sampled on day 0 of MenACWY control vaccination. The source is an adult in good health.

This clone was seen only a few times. DNA for the CDR3: TGCGCCAGCACCCGGACGATGAGCTCCTACAATGAGCAGTTCTTC. It codes for CASTRTMSSYNEQFF. The rearrangement links TRBV23-1 to TRBJ2-1; D remains unclear. TRBV23-1 is flagged as an ORF with uncertain function. Trimming cost V 7 bases and J 0 bases, with 13 bases left between them. This CDR3 is built from 15 residues.

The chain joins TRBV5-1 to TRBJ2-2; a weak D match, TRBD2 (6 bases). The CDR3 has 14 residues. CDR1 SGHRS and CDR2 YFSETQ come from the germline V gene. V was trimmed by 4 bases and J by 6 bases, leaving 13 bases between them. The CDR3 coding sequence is TGCGCCAGCAGCGCGCCTGCTAGCGCCGGGGAGCTGTTTTTT. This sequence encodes CASSAPASAGELFF.

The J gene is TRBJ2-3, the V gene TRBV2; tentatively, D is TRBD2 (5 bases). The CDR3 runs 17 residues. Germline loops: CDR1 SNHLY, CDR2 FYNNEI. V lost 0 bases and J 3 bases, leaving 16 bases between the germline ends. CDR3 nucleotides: TGTGCCAGCAGTGAAGCGCTTCGGGGAGAAGGTACAGATACGCAGTATTTT. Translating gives CASSEALRGEGTDTQYF.

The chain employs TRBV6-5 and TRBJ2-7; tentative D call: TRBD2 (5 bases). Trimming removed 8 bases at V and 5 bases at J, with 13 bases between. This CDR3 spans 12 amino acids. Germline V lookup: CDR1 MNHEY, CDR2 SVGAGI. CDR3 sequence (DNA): TGTGCCAGCCATTCCAGAGGGCACGAGCAGTACTTC. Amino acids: CASHSRGHEQYF.

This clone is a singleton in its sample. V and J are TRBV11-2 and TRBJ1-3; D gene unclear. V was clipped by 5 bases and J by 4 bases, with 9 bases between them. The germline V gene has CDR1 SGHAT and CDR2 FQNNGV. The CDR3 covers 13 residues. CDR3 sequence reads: CASSQGSGNTIYF. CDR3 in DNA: TGTGCCAGCAGCCAAGGCTCCGGAAACACCATATATTTT.

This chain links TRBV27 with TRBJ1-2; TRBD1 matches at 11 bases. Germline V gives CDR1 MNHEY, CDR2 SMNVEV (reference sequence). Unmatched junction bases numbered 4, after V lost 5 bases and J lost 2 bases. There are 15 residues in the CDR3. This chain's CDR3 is CASSPRTGGNYGYTF. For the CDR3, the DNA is TGTGCCAGCAGTCCTCGGACAGGGGGCAACTATGGCTACACCTTC.

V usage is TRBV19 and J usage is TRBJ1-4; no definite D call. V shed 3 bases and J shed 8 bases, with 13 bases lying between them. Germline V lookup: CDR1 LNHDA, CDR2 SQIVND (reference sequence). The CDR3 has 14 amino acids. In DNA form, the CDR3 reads TGTGCCAGTAGTATCTCCCGGACGAGGGAAAAACTGTTTTTT. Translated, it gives CASSISRTREKLFF.

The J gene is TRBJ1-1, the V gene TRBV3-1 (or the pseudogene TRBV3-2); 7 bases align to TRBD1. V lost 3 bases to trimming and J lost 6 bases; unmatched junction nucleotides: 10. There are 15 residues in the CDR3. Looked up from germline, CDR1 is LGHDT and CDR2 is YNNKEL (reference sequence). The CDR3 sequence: CASSHLEGQGAEAFF. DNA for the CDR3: TGTGCCAGCAGCCACCTCGAAGGCCAGGGGGCTGAAGCTTTCTTT.

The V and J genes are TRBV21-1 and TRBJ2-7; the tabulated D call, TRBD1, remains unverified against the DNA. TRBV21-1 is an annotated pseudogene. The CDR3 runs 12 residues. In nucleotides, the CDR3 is TGTGCCAGCAGCCCCCCGGACAGGTCAAGGGACGTC. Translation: CASSPPDRSRDV.

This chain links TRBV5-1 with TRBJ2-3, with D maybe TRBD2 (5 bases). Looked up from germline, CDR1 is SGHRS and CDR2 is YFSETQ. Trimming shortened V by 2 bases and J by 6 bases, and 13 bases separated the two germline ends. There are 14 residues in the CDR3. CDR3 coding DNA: TGCGCCAGCAGCTTTGAGGGTTTTATGGATACGCAGTATTTT. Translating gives CASSFEGFMDTQYF.